Listed below are T cell receptor beta chains from one sample, sequenced in a study of shared clonotypes between healthy human individuals. Using immunoSEQ multiplex PCR, the repertoire was profiled, and TCRdb retains in-frame clones only, with some absent. The data show 1.5 million to 2.5 million clones, about 95% seen once. Material for sequencing was naive CD8+ T cells sorted from blood. The receptors come from a young man in good health. CDR3s include the opening cysteine and the closing phenylalanine or tryptophan.

cdr3_aa	v_call	cdr3_length	j_call
CASSASRIADYTDTQYF	TRBV6-1	17	TRBJ2-3
CASSVQGGSYEQYF	TRBV7-8	14	TRBJ2-7
CASSVSPGEQYF	TRBV9	12	TRBJ2-7
CASTPTGANTEAFF	TRBV27	14	TRBJ1-1
CASSLAPAYEQYF	TRBV27	13	TRBJ2-7
CASSLQNTEAFF	TRBV5-1	12	TRBJ1-1
CASSEYGVPYEQYF	TRBV6-1	14	TRBJ2-7
CASSEAGGGYNEQFF	TRBV9	15	TRBJ2-1
CSAGEDSNQPQHF	TRBV29-1	13	TRBJ1-5
CASSFRVEYTEAFF	TRBV7-2	14	TRBJ1-1
CASNLGASGSFGYEQFF	TRBV2	17	TRBJ2-1
CATSRERPGNTYNEQFF	TRBV15	17	TRBJ2-1
CASSSWTENIQYF	TRBV27	13	TRBJ2-4
CASSEGPAPQHF	TRBV6-1	12	TRBJ1-5
CASSYRGLNTEAFF	TRBV28	14	TRBJ1-1
CASSLSGGAEPNSPLHF	TRBV27	17	TRBJ1-6
CASSYPGGRLNTEAFF	TRBV7-9	16	TRBJ1-1
CASSFPGEGNEQFF	TRBV7-9	14	TRBJ2-1
CASSPGQGVYNEQFF	TRBV7-9	15	TRBJ2-1
CASSPPSPSGIYNEQFF	TRBV18	17	TRBJ2-1
CASSLRTGASPLHF	TRBV13	14	TRBJ1-6
CASSLDREAFF	TRBV11-2	11	TRBJ1-1
CASSGSGSSYNEQFF	TRBV2	15	TRBJ2-1
CASSVRGGSYGYTF	TRBV27	14	TRBJ1-2
CASSIGTGNQPQHF	TRBV27	14	TRBJ1-5
CASSPPLLDEQYF	TRBV9	13	TRBJ2-7